This T cell receptor (beta chain) was sequenced in a study of blood T cell repertoires in COVID-19 (dated by TCRdb to between 2020 and 2021). Some background on the complete study: Collaborator samples came from the United States, Italy and Spain and covered acute and convalescent phases of COVID-19. A de-identified subject ID, COVID-19 status, age in years and sex were almost always included in the sample metadata. The material from the prospective study consisted of cDNA or gDNA derived from T cells, B-cell-depleted T cells, or PBMCs. Subjects who had been exposed to COVID-19, were actively infected with it, or had recovered from it provided the deeply sampled blood TCRbeta repertoires that made up the dataset. A freely available public database, intended as a resource for researchers studying the immune response to SARS-CoV-2, is where the repertoires were released. Where HLA class I and class II types were available, the types were taken from metadata supplied by the sample provider, not from assay-based typing. The samples were drawn from the first 160 participants of the ongoing ImmuneRACE study and from 1,200 or so subjects provided by 6 global collaborators. Broad study findings and their caveats: Clinical and demographic metadata were provided uncurated, with the amount varying by source and participant.

One collaborating source in Seattle enrolled patients during active infection and followed them longitudinally through the course of disease. Each collaborating institution followed its own protocols to collect whole blood in K2EDTA tubes. For TCRbeta analysis, collaborators shipped samples as frozen whole blood, isolated PBMCs, or DNA extracted from either of those sample types. Comment on this clone: Its antigen is not yet known. Per-base qualities were not stored, and no clone one base away is much larger.

Taken from cysteine to phenylalanine, the CDR3 has 15 residues. Kept here is only the CDR3 DNA, which spans 45 bases and is read in frame from base 1. Trimming costs V 2 bases and J 0 bases, and their ends lie 10 bases apart. According to the germline V gene (reference sequence), CDR1 reads MNHEY and CDR2 reads SMNVEV. The immunoSEQ Assay, a bias-controlled multiplex PCR, was used to amplify TCRbeta CDR3 regions from genomic DNA. Turning to the authors' computational methods: The number of nucleated cells in each sample was estimated from the amplification of reference gene primers within the assay. To quantify the absolute abundance of each unique TCRbeta CDR3 rearrangement, sequence reads were collapsed and filtered. For each sample, productive Simpson clonality was calculated as the square root of Simpson's diversity index over productive rearrangements. TCRdb limited this immuneACCESS table to in-frame rearrangements with V and J called. A share of clones is missing; checked studies link under half to unresolved V genes, and the rest is unexplained. V, J and clone size are taken as reported in that table, and D and trimming were inferred from the DNA itself. The sample table records about 350,000 clones; approximately 90% of these occur just once. The top ten hold 3% to 4.5% of the sample.

The receptor was derived from a woman in her fifties or sixties with COVID-19, enrolled during active disease. Recombination linked TRBV27 to TRBJ1-1; 6 matching bases give a weak D call of TRBD1. Material: peripheral blood. The CDR3 here reads CASSLAGGLNTEAFF. DNA sequence: TGTGCCAGCAGTTTAGCGGGGGGGCTGAACACTGAAGCTTTCTTT.